The sample holds many counts of the clone carrying this T cell receptor (beta chain). The antigen remains unidentified. The sample originates from a study of identical twins. General observations from the study: Findings depended on cross-sectional statistics rather than tracking the same donors. Models came in too low on out-of-frame TCR alpha sharing in monozygotic twins.

Unique molecular identifiers were present on the cDNA, which also gained a universal primer site by template switching. One entry per CDR3 protein, called by TCRdb with MiXCR from the 5' RACE reads. The sample shows around 370,000 distinct CDR3 sequences, roughly 9% of them seen only once. No donor was unhealthy or non-Caucasian. The CDR3 runs 16 residues. V trimming: 1 base; J trimming: 4 bases; junction bases outside the gene matches: 11. The V gene's germline CDR1 is SGHRS and CDR2 YFSETQ. The sequenced sample was naive T cells sorted from blood. The chain recombines TRBV5-1 with TRBJ2-7, with 7 nucleotides matching TRBD1. The clonotype comes from a woman aged 45-65 years in good health. The CDR3 spells CASSLISKGGQYEQYF. DNA of the CDR3: TGCGCCAGCAGCTTGATATCTAAAGGGGGCCAATACGAGCAGTACTTC.